These 24 T cell receptor beta chains share one sample of origin, sequenced in a study of cytomegalovirus exposure and HLA in healthy donors. Generated by immunoSEQ multiplex PCR, the TCRdb table keeps only in-frame clones and is missing some. The sample consists of some 170,000 clones, roughly 90% of them appearing once. The sequencing input was PBMCs. Receptor source: a man in his late teens or twenties in good health and CMV-seropositive.

The chain combines TRBV19 with TRBJ2-3; 12 bases match TRBD2. The V and J ends lost 6 bases and 2 bases, in that order; junction bases with no gene match: 3. The CDR3 length is 15 residues. Germline lookup yields CDR1 LNHDA and CDR2 SQIVND (reference sequence). The CDR3 DNA reads as TGTGCCAGTAGAAGACTAGCGGGAGCCACAGATACGCAGTATTTT. Translation gives CASRRLAGATDTQYF.

This chain uses TRBV10-1 with TRBJ2-7; tentatively, D is TRBD1 (5 bases). In germline, CDR1 is WNHNN, CDR2 SYGVQD (reference sequence). The V end lost 6 bases, the J end lost 3 bases, and 12 bases lay between the germline ends. This CDR3 is 13 amino acids long. CDR3 protein: CASSLDRHYEQYF. Here the CDR3 DNA reads TGCGCCAGCAGCCTTGACAGACACTACGAGCAGTACTTC.

The chain carries TRBV7-6 and TRBJ2-7; tentative D call: TRBD2 (6 bases). Per the germline V gene, CDR1 is SGHVS and CDR2 is FNYEAQ. This CDR3 spans 14 amino acids. V was cut by 1 base and J by 3 bases, with 10 bases left in between. The CDR3 loop is CASSLGEEGYEQYF. CDR3 bases: TGTGCCAGCAGCTTAGGCGAGGAGGGCTACGAGCAGTACTTC.

The V and J genes are TRBV4-1 and TRBJ2-3, with 11 bases lining up with TRBD2. CDR3 length: 17 residues. V gave up 2 bases and J gave up 0 bases; unmatched junction bases: 4. Germline V gene sequence: CDR1 MGHRA, CDR2 YSYEKL. The CDR3 DNA reads as TGCGCCAGCAGCCAACCAACTAGCGGGAGTAGCACAGATACGCAGTATTTT. Translated: CASSQPTSGSSTDTQYF.

V usage is TRBV11-1 and J usage is TRBJ2-1; a possible D gene is TRBD1 (5 bases). This CDR3 is built from 14 residues. V was clipped by 3 bases and J by 3 bases, with 9 bases between them. Germline CDR1 SGHAT, CDR2 FQDESV (reference sequence). CDR3 amino acids: CASSLVGDYNEQFF. The CDR3 bases are TGTGCCAGCAGCTTGGTAGGGGACTACAATGAGCAGTTCTTC.

The table lists this clone with a few counts. The V call is TRBV9, the J call TRBJ1-3; D is unresolved. The CDR3 has 17 residues. V dropped 0 bases and J dropped 0 bases, with 13 bases sitting between them. Germline loops: CDR1 SGDLS, CDR2 YYNGEE. CDR3 bases: TGTGCCAGCAGCGTAGGGGCAGGCTTGGCCTCTGGAAACACCATATATTTT. Translating gives CASSVGAGLASGNTIYF.

This clone has only a few counts. The rearrangement joins TRBV2 to TRBJ2-7; TRBD1 matches at 7 bases. The CDR3 loop spans 13 amino acids. Looked up from germline, CDR1 is SNHLY and CDR2 is FYNNEI. V dropped 4 bases and J dropped 4; count of bases not matched to a gene: 4. The CDR3 DNA follows: TGTGCCAGCAGTGGAAGGGGGCAGTACGAGCAGTACTTC. This sequence encodes CASSGRGQYEQYF. The whole variable domain, remainder taken from reference TRBV2 and TRBJ2-7, is EPEVTQTPSHQVTQMGQEVILRCVPISNHLYFYWYRQILGQKVEFLVSFYNNEISEKSEIFDDQFSVERPDGSNFTLKIRSTKLEDSAMYFCASSGRGQYEQYFGPGTRLTVT.

Only one count was recorded for this clone. This chain links TRBV6-5 with TRBJ1-3; D ambiguous. Germline V gene sequence: CDR1 MNHEY, CDR2 SVGAGI. The CDR3 spans 14 residues. V was shortened by 5 bases and J by 0 bases, with 8 bases between the two germline ends. Here the CDR3 reads CASSEVYSGNTIYF. Here the CDR3 DNA reads TGTGCCAGCAGTGAGGTCTACTCTGGAAACACCATATATTTT.

This chain links TRBV4-1 with TRBJ2-1, with 11 positions matching TRBD2. V gave up 6 bases and J gave up 0 bases; unmatched junction bases: 13. Germline lookup yields CDR1 MGHRA and CDR2 YSYEKL. The CDR3 is 19 residues long. The CDR3 sequence: CASRRTGTSGPSSYNEQFF. The CDR3 coding sequence is TGCGCCAGCAGACGAACCGGGACTAGCGGACCCAGCTCCTACAATGAGCAGTTCTTC.

The V call is TRBV9, the J call TRBJ1-1; the D gene is possibly TRBD1 (5 bases). Trimming pared 6 bases from V and 0 bases from J, leaving 9 bases between. The CDR3 totals 13 residues. In germline, CDR1 is SGDLS, CDR2 YYNGEE. Here the CDR3 reads CASKGMMNTEAFF. The DNA of the CDR3 is TGTGCCAGCAAGGGGATGATGAACACTGAAGCTTTCTTT.

The V and J genes are TRBV7-2 and TRBJ2-7; D may be TRBD2 (6 bases). The ends were cut back, 6 bases at V and 1 base at J, with 19 bases in the middle. The CDR3 runs 16 residues. Germline assignment: CDR1 SGHTA and CDR2 FQGNSA. The CDR3 bases are TGTGCCAGCAGTTTTCAGAGCGGGCCCCTTTCCTACGAGCAGTACTTC. Translated: CASSFQSGPLSYEQYF.

V usage is TRBV18 and J usage is TRBJ1-1; D perhaps matches TRBD1 (5 bases). The V end lost 3 bases, the J end lost 3 bases, and 11 bases lay between the germline ends. CDR1 is KGHSH, CDR2 LQKENI, per germline. The CDR3 extends over 14 amino acids. CDR3 sequence reads: CASSPTRGDTEAFF. CDR3 DNA sequence: TGTGCCAGCTCACCTACGCGGGGGGACACTGAAGCTTTCTTT.

The chain combines TRBV6-1 with TRBJ1-2; 7 nucleotides match TRBD1. V dropped 4 bases and J dropped 8; count of bases not matched to a gene: 7. Germline lookup yields CDR1 MNHNS and CDR2 SASEGT. This CDR3 spans 13 amino acids. The CDR3 DNA is TGTGCCAGCAGTGCCGACAGGGTTGGCGGCTACACCTTC. Protein sequence: CASSADRVGGYTF.

The V call is TRBV28, the J call TRBJ2-1, with D maybe TRBD1 (5 bases). Germline V lookup: CDR1 MDHEN, CDR2 SYDVKM. The CDR3 has 19 amino acids. V shed 5 bases and J shed 8 bases, with 31 bases lying between them. CDR3 sequence (DNA): TGTGCCAGCAGTCCCACAGACAGAAGATCTCCTCATTTATCGGATGAGCAGTTCTTC. Translating it yields CASSPTDRRSPHLSDEQFF.

This clone was recorded only once. The chain links TRBV6-1 to TRBJ1-5, with a possible D match to TRBD1 (6 bases). Trimming removed 6 bases from V and 0 bases from J, with 9 bases in between. The CDR3 is 14 residues long. Germline V gene data show CDR1 as MNHNS and CDR2 as SASEGT. Here the CDR3 DNA reads TGTGCCAGCAGAGACAGGTTTAGCAATCAGCCCCAGCATTTT. Its translation: CASRDRFSNQPQHF.

The chain links TRBV6-1 to TRBJ2-5; 9 positions agree with TRBD1. There are 14 residues in the CDR3. With V trimmed by 7 bases and J by 5 bases, 8 bases remained unmatched. Per germline, CDR1 MNHNS and CDR2 SASEGT. The CDR3 region is CASTDRGRVETQYF. The CDR3, as DNA: TGTGCCAGCACCGACAGGGGGAGGGTGGAGACCCAGTACTTC.

The chain couples TRBV19 to TRBJ2-2; 10 bases agree with TRBD2. The CDR3 loop spans 18 amino acids. The junction had 9 bases not matched to a gene; V was cut back by 0 bases and J by 5 bases. The germline V gene has CDR1 LNHDA and CDR2 SQIVND (reference sequence). The CDR3 DNA follows: TGTGCCAGTAGTATAGATTCTTGGCTAGCGGGAGTTACCGGGGAGCTGTTTTTT. It codes for CASSIDSWLAGVTGELFF. The full variable domain, rest sourced from reference TRBV19 and TRBJ2-2, is DGGITQSPKYLFRKEGQNVTLSCEQNLNHDAMYWYRQDPGQGLRLIYYSQIVNDFQKGDIAEGYSVSREKKESFPLTVTSAQKNPTAFYLCASSIDSWLAGVTGELFFGEGSRLTVL.

V is TRBV28 and J is TRBJ2-7; possibly TRBD2 for D (6 bases). CDR1 MDHEN and CDR2 SYDVKM come from the germline V gene. The CDR3 totals 14 residues. V lost 6 bases and J 2 bases, leaving 14 bases between the germline ends. The DNA of the CDR3 is TGTGCCAGCAGATCGCCCGGGAGAGCCTACGAGCAGTACTTC. Protein: CASRSPGRAYEQYF. The variable domain in full, completed from reference TRBV28 and TRBJ2-7, reads DVKVTQSSRYLVKRTGEKVFLECVQDMDHENMFWYRQDPGLGLRLIYFSYDVKMKEKGDIPEGYSVSREKKERFSLILESASTNQTSMYLCASRSPGRAYEQYFGPGTRLTVT.

The chain has TRBV5-1 and TRBJ2-2; D is uncertain. CDR1 SGHRS and CDR2 YFSETQ come from the germline V gene. The CDR3 extends over 14 amino acids. V lost 2 bases and J 6 bases, leaving 11 bases between the germline ends. The chain's CDR3 is CASSFAGLPGELFF. The CDR3 DNA reads TGCGCCAGCAGCTTCGCCGGGTTGCCCGGGGAGCTGTTTTTT.

The rearrangement uses TRBV5-5 and TRBJ2-7; D might be TRBD1 (5 bases). Germline loops: CDR1 SGHKS, CDR2 YYEKEE (reference sequence). CDR3 size: 14 residues. Trimming cost V 4 bases and J 4 bases, with 15 bases left between them. The CDR3 sequence: CASSLDTHGYEQYF. CDR3 DNA: TGTGCCAGCAGCCTGGACACCCACGGGTACGAGCAGTACTTC.

V gene TRBV6-1 combines with J gene TRBJ2-7; D call uncertain. Trimming stripped 7 bases from V and 0 bases from J, with 7 bases between. CDR1 and CDR2 from the germline V gene are MNHNS and SASEGT. The CDR3 consists of 12 residues. The CDR3 protein is CASTDVSYEQYF. In DNA, the CDR3 is TGTGCCAGCACAGATGTCTCCTACGAGCAGTACTTC.

This sequence joins TRBV5-1 and TRBJ2-7; tentative D call: TRBD2 (6 bases). V was trimmed by 5 bases and J by 3 bases, leaving 21 bases between them. Looked up from germline, CDR1 is SGHRS and CDR2 is YFSETQ. The CDR3 contains 16 residues. The DNA of the CDR3 is TGCGCCAGCAGTCTATTATCCGGGAGAGGGAACTACGAGCAGTACTTC. This gives the protein CASSLLSGRGNYEQYF.

V is TRBV7-8 and J is TRBJ1-5, with 8 bases matching TRBD1. CDR1 is SGHVS and CDR2 is FQNEAQ in the germline V gene. Trimming at V came to 3 bases and at J to 0 bases, leaving 13 bases not matched to a gene. The CDR3 extends over 19 amino acids. For the CDR3, the DNA is TGTGCCAGCAGCTTTTTGTTTGGCAGGGGGCGATATAGCAATCAGCCCCAGCATTTT. This codes for CASSFLFGRGRYSNQPQHF.

The rearrangement uses TRBV5-6 and TRBJ2-3, with 13 bases matching TRBD2. The germline CDR1 and CDR2 sequences are SGHDT and YYEEEE. The CDR3 spans 18 residues. Unmatched junction bases numbered 9, after V lost 2 bases and J lost 3 bases. CDR3 sequence reads: CASSLSGLAGVWTDTQYF. CDR3 bases: TGTGCCAGCAGCTTATCCGGACTAGCGGGAGTTTGGACAGATACGCAGTATTTT.